The clone carrying this T cell receptor (beta chain) was detected a few times. One entry per CDR3 protein, called by TCRdb with MiXCR from the 5' RACE reads. The table includes hundreds of thousands of distinct CDR3 sequences, around 22% detected once. This sample was taken from a study of T-cell memory formation after mild COVID-19. The CDR3 runs to 14 residues. Per germline, CDR1 SGHNT and CDR2 YYREEE (reference sequence). V was shortened by 0 bases and J by 5 bases, with 11 bases between the two germline ends. This chain uses TRBV5-4 with TRBJ1-1, with D tentatively TRBD1 (5 bases). The sequence was collected from an adult woman who had mild COVID-19 (a few samples of this study predate the infection). Cell type and time point are not known. Material: PBMCs or a T cell subset sorted from them (not recorded which). The chain's CDR3 is CASSLGPGSTEAFF. The DNA for the CDR3 is TGTGCCAGCAGCTTGGGCCCAGGGTCGACTGAAGCTTTCTTT.